This T cell receptor beta chain was recovered during a study of T cells in Graves' hyperthyroidism and ophthalmopathy. Amplification targeted TCR beta CDR3 regions from RNA transcripts. HTBI primers were the set used in a first-round RT-PCR of the TCR CDR3. One entry per CDR3 protein results from TCRdb running MiXCR on the multiplex PCR reads. The sample contains 450,000 to 550,000 distinct CDR3 sequences, around a quarter of which appear only once. Germline lookup yields CDR1 MNHEY and CDR2 SMNVEV (reference sequence). Deletions cut 2 bases from V and 3 bases from J, with 4 bases between. The CDR3 is made up of 12 amino acids. This clonotype was found many times. The study based diagnoses on clinical symptoms, serum thyroxine and TRAb, thyroid ultrasound and orbital computed tomography.

This rearrangement joins TRBV27 to TRBJ2-5; D gene unclear. Sequenced sample: blood. This TCR came from a woman in her 30s with Graves' ophthalmopathy. In nucleotides, the CDR3 is TGTGCCAGCAGTTTAGCTAAAGAGACCCAGTACTTC. Its protein product is CASSLAKETQYF.